This entry lists 5 T cell receptor beta chains sequenced from one sample in a study of blood T cell repertoires in COVID-19. TCRdb keeps only in-frame clones here, not all; method: immunoSEQ multiplex PCR. The table has around 100,000 clones, about 87% seen once. Sequenced sample: peripheral blood. Every receptor here comes from a human donor in a cohort sampled during active or convalescent COVID-19.

The rearrangement joins TRBV9 to TRBJ1-4, with D uncertain. CDR1 and CDR2 (germline): SGDLS, YYNGEE. This CDR3 is built from 13 residues. V lost 0 bases and J lost 4, with 4 bases in between. The CDR3 region is CASSVDGNEKLFF. In DNA, the CDR3 is TGTGCCAGCAGCGTAGACGGTAATGAAAAACTGTTTTTT.

The chain employs TRBV7-9 and TRBJ1-1, with D possibly being TRBD1 (6 bases). Trimming removed 4 bases from V and 6 bases from J, with 15 bases in between. This CDR3 is built from 14 residues. The V gene's germline CDR1 is SEHNR and CDR2 FQNEAQ (reference sequence). This CDR3 reads CASSYSGGRAEAFF. CDR3 DNA sequence: TGTGCCAGCAGCTACAGCGGGGGGCGCGCTGAAGCTTTCTTT.

The rearrangement uses TRBV4-1 and TRBJ1-5; TRBD1 matches at 7 bases. The CDR3 runs to 17 residues. Trimming took 0 bases from V and 2 from J; bases not matched to a gene: 7. The germline V gene has CDR1 MGHRA and CDR2 YSYEKL. The CDR3, as DNA: TGCGCCAGCAGCCAAGAGGTGCTCCAGGGGGGCAATCAGCCCCAGCATTTT. Residues: CASSQEVLQGGNQPQHF.

V and J are TRBV9 and TRBJ2-7, with 15 nucleotides matching TRBD2. Germline V gene sequence: CDR1 SGDLS, CDR2 YYNGEE. Trimming cost V 4 bases and J 4 bases; bases outside gene matches: 9. The CDR3 is 17 residues long. The CDR3 reads CASSPYPGLAGGYEQYF. CDR3 nucleotide sequence: TGTGCCAGCAGCCCGTACCCGGGACTAGCGGGGGGTTACGAGCAGTACTTC.

The chain recombines TRBV21-1 with TRBJ1-3; TRBD1, as called in the table, went unchecked against the DNA. TRBV21-1 counts as a pseudogene. The CDR3 runs to 15 residues. The DNA for the CDR3 is TGTGCCGGACAGGGGGCGCGAGCTGACGGAAACACCATATATTTT. Protein sequence: CAGQGARADGNTIYF.